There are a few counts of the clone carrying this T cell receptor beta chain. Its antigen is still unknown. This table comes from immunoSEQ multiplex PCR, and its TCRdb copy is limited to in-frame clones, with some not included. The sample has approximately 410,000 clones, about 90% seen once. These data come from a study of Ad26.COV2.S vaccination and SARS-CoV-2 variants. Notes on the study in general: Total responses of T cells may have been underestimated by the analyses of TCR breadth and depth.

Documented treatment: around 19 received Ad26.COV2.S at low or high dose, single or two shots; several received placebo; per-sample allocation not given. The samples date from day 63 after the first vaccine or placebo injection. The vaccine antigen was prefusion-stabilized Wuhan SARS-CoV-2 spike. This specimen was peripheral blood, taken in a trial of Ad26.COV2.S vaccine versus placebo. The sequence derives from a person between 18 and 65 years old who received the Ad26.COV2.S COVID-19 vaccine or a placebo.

The CDR3, as DNA: TGTGCCTGGAGTCTGACAGATAGCAATCAGCCCCAGCATTTT. Translating it yields CAWSLTDSNQPQHF. This sequence joins TRBV30 and TRBJ1-5; tentative D call: TRBD1 (5 bases). The CDR3 extends over 14 amino acids. V was cut by 2 bases and J by 0 bases, with 8 bases left in between. Germline V lookup: CDR1 GTSNPN, CDR2 SVGIG (reference sequence).